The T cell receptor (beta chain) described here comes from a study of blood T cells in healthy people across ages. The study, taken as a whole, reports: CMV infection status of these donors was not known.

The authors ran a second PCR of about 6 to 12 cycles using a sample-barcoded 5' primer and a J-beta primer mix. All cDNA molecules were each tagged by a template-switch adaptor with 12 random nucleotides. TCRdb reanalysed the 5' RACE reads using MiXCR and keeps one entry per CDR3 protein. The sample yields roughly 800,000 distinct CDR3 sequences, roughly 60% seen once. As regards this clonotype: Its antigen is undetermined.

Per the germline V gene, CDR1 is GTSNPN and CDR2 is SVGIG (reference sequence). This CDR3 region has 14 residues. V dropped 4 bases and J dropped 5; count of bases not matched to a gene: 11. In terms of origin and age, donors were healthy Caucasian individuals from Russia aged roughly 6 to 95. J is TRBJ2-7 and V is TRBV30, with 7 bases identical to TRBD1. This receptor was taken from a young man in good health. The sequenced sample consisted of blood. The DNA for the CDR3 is TGTGCCTGGACCCGGACAGGTGTAATAGACGAGCAGTACTTC. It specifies CAWTRTGVIDEQYF.